This TCR beta chain stems from a study of blood T cell repertoires in COVID-19. Whole-study context: T cells, B-cell-depleted T cells, or PBMCs supplied cDNA or gDNA.

The Seattle patients joined while their infection was active and were tracked longitudinally afterward. This CDR3 has 18 residues. The germline CDR1 and CDR2 sequences are SGHAT and FQNNGV. V was clipped by 7 bases and J by 1 base, with 26 bases between them. In the source study's methods: The assay estimated nucleated cells by amplifying reference gene primers. Data came from immunoSEQ multiplex PCR; TCRdb stores just in-frame clones and leaves some out. The V and J calls and the clone size are those of that table, but D and trimming were determined from the DNA. The sample includes approximately 150,000 clones, about 88% of them seen just once.

This receptor was identified in a woman between 45 and 60 years old with COVID-19, enrolled during active disease. The chain couples TRBV11-2 to TRBJ2-7; tentatively, D is TRBD1 (6 bases). Specimen: peripheral blood. This CDR3 is CASTLLGTRWGTSYEQYF. The CDR3 nucleotides are TGTGCCAGCACCCTATTGGGCACCCGGTGGGGGACATCCTACGAGCAGTACTTC. The full variable domain, with the rest looked up from reference TRBV11-2 and TRBJ2-7, is EAGVAQSPRYKIIEKRQSVAFWCNPISGHATLYWYQQILGQGPKLLIQFQNNGVVDDSQLPKDRFSAERLKGVDSTLKIQPAKLEDSAVYLCASTLLGTRWGTSYEQYFGPGTRLTVT.